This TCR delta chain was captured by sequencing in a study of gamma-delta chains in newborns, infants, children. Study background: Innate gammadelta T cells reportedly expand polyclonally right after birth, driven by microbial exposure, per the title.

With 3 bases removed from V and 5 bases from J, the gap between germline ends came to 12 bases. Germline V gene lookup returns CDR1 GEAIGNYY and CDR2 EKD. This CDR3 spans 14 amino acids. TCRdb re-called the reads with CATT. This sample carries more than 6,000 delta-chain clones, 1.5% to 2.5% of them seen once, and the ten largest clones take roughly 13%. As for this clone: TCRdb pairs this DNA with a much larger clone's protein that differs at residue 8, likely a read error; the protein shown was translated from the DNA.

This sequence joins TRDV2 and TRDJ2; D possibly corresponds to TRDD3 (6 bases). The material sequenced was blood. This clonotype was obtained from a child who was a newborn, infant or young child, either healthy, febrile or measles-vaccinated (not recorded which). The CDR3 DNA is TGTGCCTGTGACCCAATGGGGGCTACAGCACAACTCTTCTTT. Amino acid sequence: CACDPMGATAQLFF.